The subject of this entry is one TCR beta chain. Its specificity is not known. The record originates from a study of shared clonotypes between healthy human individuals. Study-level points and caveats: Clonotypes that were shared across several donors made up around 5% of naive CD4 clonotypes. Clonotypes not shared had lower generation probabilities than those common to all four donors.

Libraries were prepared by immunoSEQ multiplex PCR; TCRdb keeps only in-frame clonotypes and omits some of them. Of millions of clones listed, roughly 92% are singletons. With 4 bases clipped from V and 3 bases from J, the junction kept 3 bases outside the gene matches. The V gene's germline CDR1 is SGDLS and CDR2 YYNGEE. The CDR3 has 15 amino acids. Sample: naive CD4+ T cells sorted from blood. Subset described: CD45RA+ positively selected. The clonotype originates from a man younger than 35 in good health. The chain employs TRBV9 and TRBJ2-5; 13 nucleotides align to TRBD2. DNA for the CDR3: TGTGCCAGCAGCACTAGCGGGGGGGCCGAAGAGACCCAGTACTTC. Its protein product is CASSTSGGAEETQYF.